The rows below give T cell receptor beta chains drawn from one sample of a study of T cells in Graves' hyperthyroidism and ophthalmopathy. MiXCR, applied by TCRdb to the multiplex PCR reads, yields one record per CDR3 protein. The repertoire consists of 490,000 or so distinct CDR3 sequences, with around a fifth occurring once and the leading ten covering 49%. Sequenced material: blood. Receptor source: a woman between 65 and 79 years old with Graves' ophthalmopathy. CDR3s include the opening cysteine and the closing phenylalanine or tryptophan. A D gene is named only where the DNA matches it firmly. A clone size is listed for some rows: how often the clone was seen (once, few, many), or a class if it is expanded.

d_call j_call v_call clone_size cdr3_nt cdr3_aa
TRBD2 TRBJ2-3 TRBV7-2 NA TGTGCCAGCAGCTCGGGACTAGCGCTTCTCACAGATACGCAGTATTTT CASSSGLALLTDTQYF
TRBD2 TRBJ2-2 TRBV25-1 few TGTGCCAGCAGTGACCCTAGCGGGAGTTCCCCCGGGGAGCTGTTTTTT CASSDPSGSSPGELFF
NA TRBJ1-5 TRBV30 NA TGTGCCTGGAGTGCATCATTCGCGGGCGTACAGCCCCAGCATTTT CAWSASFAGVQPQHF
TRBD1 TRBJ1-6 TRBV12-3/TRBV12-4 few TGTGCCAGCAGTTTGACAGGGGATAATTCACCCCTCCACTTT CASSLTGDNSPLHF
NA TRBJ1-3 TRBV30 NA TGTGCCTGGGGTGGGACACTTGTCTCTGGAAACACCATATATTTT CAWGGTLVSGNTIYF
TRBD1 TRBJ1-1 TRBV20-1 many TGCAGTGCTAGAGAAGACAGGGCCAGAACCTCTGAAGCTTTCTTT CSAREDRARTSEAFF
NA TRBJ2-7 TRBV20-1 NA TGCAGTGCTAGACGTCCAACAAGACCCTGGGAGCAGTACTTC CSARRPTRPWEQYF
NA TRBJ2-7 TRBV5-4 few TGTGCCAGCAGCTCGGGACTTACCTACGAGCAGTACTTC CASSSGLTYEQYF
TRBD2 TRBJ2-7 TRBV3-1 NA TGTGCCAGCTCCCGGGGGGGAGGCGACGAGCAGTACTTC CASSRGGGDEQYF
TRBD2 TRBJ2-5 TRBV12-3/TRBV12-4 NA TGTGCCAGCAGTTGGACTAGCGGTTACCAAGAGACCCAGTACTTC CASSWTSGYQETQYF
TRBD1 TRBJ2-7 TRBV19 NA TGTGCCAGTAGTATAGCCTACCGGGACAGGCCCTACGAGCAGTACTTC CASSIAYRDRPYEQYF
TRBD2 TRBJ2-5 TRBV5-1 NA TGCGCCAGCAGCCCCGCGGTGGCGGGAGCACAAGAGACCCAGTACTTC CASSPAVAGAQETQYF